The 5 T cell receptor beta chains below were found in one sample sequenced in a study of T cell responses to AZD1222 COVID-19 vaccine. Sequencing was performed with immunoSEQ multiplex PCR; in TCRdb, only in-frame clones are kept and a portion is missing. The table lists tens of thousands of clones, 80% to 95% of them singletons. Sequences were derived from peripheral blood, sampled 28 days after the second AZD1222 dose. Receptors originate from an adult who received the AZD1222 COVID-19 vaccine.

The J gene is TRBJ2-2, the V gene TRBV6-5; D might be TRBD1 (6 bases). Trimming removed 5 bases from V and 6 bases from J, with 13 bases in between. This CDR3 region has 14 residues. The germline V gene has CDR1 MNHEY and CDR2 SVGAGI. The CDR3 DNA follows: TGTGCCAGCAGTCAACAGGGAGCCCCCGGGGAGCTGTTTTTT. Encoded protein: CASSQQGAPGELFF.

This rearrangement joins TRBV21-1 to TRBJ2-2; the tabulated D call, TRBD1, remains unverified against the DNA. TRBV21-1 is listed as a pseudogene. CDR3 length: 16 residues. In nucleotides, the CDR3 is TGTGCCAGCAGCAAGCTAGGACAGGGAGGGACCGGGGAGCTGTTTTTT. Its translation is CASSKLGQGGTGELFF.

In this sample, this clone turned up once. The V call is TRBV28, the J call TRBJ2-7; D unresolved. The CDR3 has 12 amino acids. The ends were cut back, 1 base at V and 4 bases at J, with 5 bases in the middle. From germline, CDR1 is MDHEN and CDR2 SYDVKM. The CDR3 spells CASSLSGYEQYF. CDR3 DNA: TGTGCCAGCAGTTTATCCGGGTACGAGCAGTACTTC.

This clone was seen a few times. The chain is built from TRBV10-3 and TRBJ2-7; TRBD2 agrees at 9 bases. The CDR3 loop spans 14 amino acids. Germline loops: CDR1 ENHRY, CDR2 SYGVKD. After removal of 5 bases from V and 7 bases from J, the junction contained 9 bases not matched to a gene. This CDR3 is CAISPGLAGREQYF. The CDR3, as DNA: TGTGCCATCAGTCCGGGACTAGCAGGGCGGGAGCAGTACTTC.

The genes are TRBV5-4 and TRBJ2-5; perhaps TRBD1 as D (5 bases). There are 18 residues in the CDR3. Trimming left V 2 bases short and J 5 bases short, with 25 bases between. In germline, CDR1 is SGHNT, CDR2 YYREEE (reference sequence). The CDR3 loop reads CASSFSGPSASWGETQYF. CDR3 nucleotides: TGTGCCAGCAGCTTCTCCGGACCCTCGGCCTCCTGGGGCGAGACCCAGTACTTC.